One and the same sample provided the 19 T cell receptor beta chains below, sequenced in a study of Ad26.COV2.S vaccination and SARS-CoV-2 variants. Sequencing was performed with immunoSEQ multiplex PCR; in TCRdb, only in-frame clones are kept and a portion is missing. The sample shows roughly 300,000 clones, 65% to 90% of them seen only once. Treatment reported: some 19 received Ad26.COV2.S at low or high dose, single or two shots; several received placebo; per-sample allocation not given. The investigators took samples on day 63 after the first vaccine or placebo injection. The specimen was peripheral blood, collected in a trial of Ad26.COV2.S vaccine versus placebo. The receptor source for this set is a person aged 18-65 years who received the Ad26.COV2.S COVID-19 vaccine or a placebo.

The chain has TRBV7-2 and TRBJ1-6; D call uncertain. CDR1 and CDR2 (germline): SGHTA, FQGNSA. The CDR3 is made up of 16 amino acids. Trimming left V 2 bases short and J 2 bases short, with 10 bases between. The CDR3 DNA is TGTGCCAGCAGCTTACAGGAAGCGCCCTATAATTCACCCCTCCACTTT. This translates into CASSLQEAPYNSPLHF.

The chain has TRBV6-6 and TRBJ1-2, with 7 bases identical to TRBD1. This CDR3 region has 16 residues. Looked up from germline, CDR1 is MNHNY and CDR2 is SVGAGI (reference sequence). Unmatched junction bases numbered 10, after V lost 6 bases and J lost 0 bases. DNA for the CDR3: TGTGCCAGCAGGTCAGGGGGGAAGTCCGCTAACTATGGCTACACCTTC. Translation: CASRSGGKSANYGYTF.

The chain employs TRBV2 and TRBJ2-7, with 9 positions matching TRBD1. CDR3 length equals 15 residues. The ends lost 6 bases at V and 6 bases at J; junction bases unmatched: 12. From germline, CDR1 is SNHLY and CDR2 FYNNEI. This CDR3 is CASSVTGTGLGEQYF. CDR3 sequence (DNA): TGTGCCAGCAGCGTAACCGGGACAGGGTTAGGCGAGCAGTACTTC.

This clone was seen once. The CDR3 protein is CASSQGEHNQPQHF. The DNA for the CDR3 is TGTGCCAGTAGCCAGGGAGAGCACAATCAGCCCCAGCATTTT. The chain combines TRBV19 with TRBJ1-5; tentatively, D is TRBD1 (5 bases). This CDR3 contains 14 residues. The germline V gene encodes CDR1 LNHDA and CDR2 SQIVND (reference sequence). Trimming left V 6 bases short and J 3 bases short, with 12 bases between.

This clone was counted once. This chain connects TRBV4-2 to TRBJ2-2; 10 bases are shared with TRBD1. V lost 7 bases, J lost 4 bases, and 6 bases stayed unmatched. There are 15 residues in the CDR3. Per germline, CDR1 LGHNA and CDR2 YNFKEQ. The CDR3 sequence is CASNGGDRGTGELFF. The CDR3 coding sequence is TGTGCCAGCAACGGAGGGGACAGGGGCACCGGGGAGCTGTTTTTT.

The sample holds one count of this clone. The CDR3 spells CASRGMNTEAFF. The CDR3 DNA reads as TGTGCCAGCAGGGGTATGAACACTGAAGCTTTCTTT. The chain joins TRBV6-5 to TRBJ1-1; D gene ambiguous. CDR3 size: 12 residues. The germline V gene encodes CDR1 MNHEY and CDR2 SVGAGI. Trimming stripped 6 bases from V and 0 bases from J, with 5 bases between.

This clone was seen many times. The chain recombines TRBV6-2 or TRBV6-3 with TRBJ1-1, with no clear D. This CDR3 is 14 amino acids long. V lost 5 bases and J 4 bases, leaving 14 bases between the germline ends. Per germline, CDR1 MNHEY and CDR2 SVGEGT. CDR3 residues: CASSTWVVGTEAFF. The DNA of the CDR3 is TGTGCCAGCAGTACATGGGTCGTGGGCACTGAAGCTTTCTTT.

The V gene is TRBV7-2, the J gene TRBJ2-7; 10 bases agree with TRBD1. J was trimmed by 7 bases and V by 1 base; bases with no gene match: 1. Germline V CDR1 and CDR2: SGHTA, FQGNSA. The CDR3 covers 13 residues. The CDR3 DNA reads as TGTGCCAGCAGCTTAGGGGACAGGGGTGAGCAGTACTTC. Protein product: CASSLGDRGEQYF.

The CDR3 coding sequence is TGTGCCAGCAGCTTCGGGACTAGCGGTACCTACGAGCAGTACTTC. Translating gives CASSFGTSGTYEQYF. The gene calls are TRBV13 and TRBJ2-7, with 11 positions matching TRBD2. Germline CDR1 reads PRHDT; CDR2 reads FYEKMQ (reference sequence). The trim removed 3 bases at V and 2 bases at J, leaving 3 bases unmatched. There are 15 residues in the CDR3.

The CDR3 loop reads CASSPQTERYSYEQYF. The CDR3 DNA is TGTGCCAGCAGCCCACAGACGGAACGATACTCCTACGAGCAGTACTTC. The genes are TRBV9 and TRBJ2-7; D is unclear. V was shortened by 4 bases and J by 0 bases, with 17 bases between the two germline ends. CDR3 length equals 16 residues. Germline CDR1 reads SGDLS; CDR2 reads YYNGEE.

The CDR3 DNA reads as TGTGCCATCAGTTACCCCCCTAGGGACGAGCAGTACTTC. Residues: CAISYPPRDEQYF. The rearrangement links TRBV10-3 to TRBJ2-7; D gene uncertain. V lost 5 bases, J lost 5 bases, and 13 bases lay in between. Germline lookup yields CDR1 ENHRY and CDR2 SYGVKD. This CDR3 contains 13 residues.

This clone was observed a handful of times. The chain links TRBV11-2 to TRBJ2-1; D perhaps matches TRBD2 (6 bases). The V gene lost 2 bases and the J gene lost 9 bases, with 11 bases spanning the gap. Per germline, CDR1 SGHAT and CDR2 FQNNGV. The CDR3 covers 13 residues. CDR3 DNA: TGTGCCAGCAGCTTAAGCGAGGAGGGTGAGCAGTTCTTC. Translated, it gives CASSLSEEGEQFF.

J is TRBJ2-7 and V is TRBV7-2; TRBD2 agrees at 8 bases. Looked up from germline, CDR1 is SGHTA and CDR2 is FQGNSA. This CDR3 is 14 amino acids long. V lost 1 base and J lost 4; bases outside the gene matches: 3. CDR3 sequence: CASSLGREVYEQYF. CDR3 DNA sequence: TGTGCCAGCAGCTTAGGGCGGGAGGTGTACGAGCAGTACTTC.

The chain couples TRBV19 to TRBJ2-2, with TRBD2 matching 13 bases. V shed 4 bases and J 4 bases; nucleotides not matched to a gene: 6. Germline V gene sequence: CDR1 LNHDA, CDR2 SQIVND (reference sequence). CDR3 length: 17 amino acids. This CDR3 reads CASSTGTSGALTGELFF. In DNA form, the CDR3 reads TGTGCCAGTAGTACCGGGACTAGCGGGGCTCTCACCGGGGAGCTGTTTTTT.

In regard to this clone: This sample includes further DNA sequences coding for the same CDR3. The chain is built from TRBV5-4 and TRBJ2-5, with D perhaps matching TRBD1 (6 bases). The CDR3 consists of 14 residues. With 2 bases removed from V and 2 bases from J, the gap between germline ends came to 10 bases. Germline loops: CDR1 SGHNT, CDR2 YYREEE (reference sequence). This chain's CDR3 is CASSLGGSQETQYF. DNA of the CDR3: TGTGCCAGCAGCTTAGGGGGTTCACAAGAGACCCAGTACTTC.

This clone was counted a single time. The genes are TRBV5-5 and TRBJ2-7, with D possibly matching TRBD1 (6 bases). The CDR3 length is 13 residues. Deletions cut 2 bases from V and 5 bases from J, with 11 bases between. CDR1 and CDR2 from the germline V gene are SGHKS and YYEKEE (reference sequence). CDR3: CASSLGGTNEQYF. Here the CDR3 DNA reads TGTGCCAGCAGCTTAGGGGGAACTAACGAGCAGTACTTC.

The chain links TRBV4-3 to TRBJ1-3, with D maybe TRBD1 (6 bases). This CDR3 region has 17 residues. CDR1 is LGHNA, CDR2 YSLEER, per germline. V was pared by 4 bases and J by 4 bases, with 20 bases between. The DNA of the CDR3 is TGCGCCAGCAGCCCGGTGGGGGTCCGGGGGCCGGGAAACACCATATATTTT. It codes for CASSPVGVRGPGNTIYF.

V and J are TRBV6-5 and TRBJ2-7; 9 bases are a match to TRBD1. In germline, CDR1 is MNHEY, CDR2 SVGAGI. Losses at the gene ends were 6 bases for V and 5 bases for J; bases not matched to a gene: 11. The CDR3 extends over 15 amino acids. CDR3 coding DNA: TGTGCCAGCAGACAAAACCGGGACAGGGTAAACGAGCAGTACTTC. Protein: CASRQNRDRVNEQYF.

The chain combines TRBV3-1 (or the pseudogene TRBV3-2) with TRBJ1-2; D might be TRBD1 (5 bases). V was clipped by 0 bases and J by 5 bases, with 16 bases between them. Germline CDR1 reads LGHDT; CDR2 reads YNNKEL (reference sequence). The CDR3 has 16 residues. CDR3 residues: CASSQDQGRAGYGYTF. CDR3 coding DNA: TGTGCCAGCAGCCAAGATCAAGGCAGGGCCGGTTATGGCTACACCTTC.